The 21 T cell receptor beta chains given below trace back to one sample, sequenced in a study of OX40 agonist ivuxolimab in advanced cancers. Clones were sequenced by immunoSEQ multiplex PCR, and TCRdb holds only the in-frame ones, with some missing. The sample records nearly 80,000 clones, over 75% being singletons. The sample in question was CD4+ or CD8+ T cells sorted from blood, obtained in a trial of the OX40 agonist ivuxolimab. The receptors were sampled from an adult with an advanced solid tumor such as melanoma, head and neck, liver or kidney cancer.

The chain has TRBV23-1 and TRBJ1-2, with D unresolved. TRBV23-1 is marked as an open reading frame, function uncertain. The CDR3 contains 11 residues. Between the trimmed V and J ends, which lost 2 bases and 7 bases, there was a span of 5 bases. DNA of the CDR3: TGCGCCAGCAGTCAACGAACTGGCTACACCTTC. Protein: CASSQRTGYTF.

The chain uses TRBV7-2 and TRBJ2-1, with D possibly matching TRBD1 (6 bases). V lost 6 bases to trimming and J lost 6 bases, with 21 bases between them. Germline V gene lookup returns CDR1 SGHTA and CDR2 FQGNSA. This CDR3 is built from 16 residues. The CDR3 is CASSSRTANRGNEQFF. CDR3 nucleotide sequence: TGTGCCAGCAGTTCAAGGACAGCCAACCGGGGCAATGAGCAGTTCTTC.

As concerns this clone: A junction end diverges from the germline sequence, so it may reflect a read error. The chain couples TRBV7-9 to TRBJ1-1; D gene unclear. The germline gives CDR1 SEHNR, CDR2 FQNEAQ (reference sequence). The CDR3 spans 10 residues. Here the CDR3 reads CASSATLDGF. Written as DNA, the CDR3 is TGTGCCAGCAGCGCCACCTTGGACGGTTTT.

The CDR3 reads CAWNRKKDREGYGTNEKLFF. In DNA form, the CDR3 reads TGTGCCTGGAACCGAAAAAAGGACAGGGAGGGTTATGGAACTAATGAAAAACTGTTTTTT. The gene calls are TRBV30 and TRBJ1-4; TRBD1 matches 8 bases. CDR1 GTSNPN and CDR2 SVGIG come from the germline V gene (reference sequence). Losses at the gene ends were 4 bases for V and 1 base for J; bases not matched to a gene: 20. CDR3 length: 20 amino acids.

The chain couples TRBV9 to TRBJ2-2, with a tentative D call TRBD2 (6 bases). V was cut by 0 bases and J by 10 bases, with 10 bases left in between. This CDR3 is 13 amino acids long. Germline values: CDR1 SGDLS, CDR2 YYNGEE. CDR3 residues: CASSVGAGLELFF. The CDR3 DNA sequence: TGTGCCAGCAGCGTAGGAGCGGGTCTGGAGCTGTTTTTT.

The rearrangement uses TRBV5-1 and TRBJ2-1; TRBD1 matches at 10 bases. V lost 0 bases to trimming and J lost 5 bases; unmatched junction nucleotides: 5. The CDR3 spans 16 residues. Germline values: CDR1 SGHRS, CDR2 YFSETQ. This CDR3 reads CASSLAGTGAHNEQFF. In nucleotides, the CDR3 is TGCGCCAGCAGCTTGGCTGGGACAGGGGCGCACAATGAGCAGTTCTTC.

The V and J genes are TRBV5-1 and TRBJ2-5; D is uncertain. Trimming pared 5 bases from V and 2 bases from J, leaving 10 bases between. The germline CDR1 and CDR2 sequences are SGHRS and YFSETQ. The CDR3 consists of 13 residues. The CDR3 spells CASSLQAQETQYF. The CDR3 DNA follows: TGCGCCAGCAGTCTCCAGGCACAAGAGACCCAGTACTTC.

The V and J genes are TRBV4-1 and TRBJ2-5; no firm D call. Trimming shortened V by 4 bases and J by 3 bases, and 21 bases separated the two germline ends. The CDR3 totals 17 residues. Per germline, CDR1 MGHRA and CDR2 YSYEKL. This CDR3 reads CASSPRSAGGVEETQYF. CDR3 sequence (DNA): TGCGCCAGCAGCCCCCGGTCGGCAGGCGGTGTTGAAGAGACCCAGTACTTC.

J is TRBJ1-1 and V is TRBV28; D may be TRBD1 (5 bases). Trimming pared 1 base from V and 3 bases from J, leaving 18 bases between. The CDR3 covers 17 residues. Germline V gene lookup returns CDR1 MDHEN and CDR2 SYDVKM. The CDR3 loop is CASSLFRLVVGDTEAFF. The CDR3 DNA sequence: TGTGCCAGCAGTTTATTCAGGTTGGTCGTGGGGGACACTGAAGCTTTCTTT.

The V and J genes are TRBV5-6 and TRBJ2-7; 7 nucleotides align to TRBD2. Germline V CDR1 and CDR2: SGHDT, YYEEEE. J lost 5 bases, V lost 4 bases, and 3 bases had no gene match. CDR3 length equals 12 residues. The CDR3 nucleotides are TGTGCCAGCAGCCCGGGGGGTAACGAGCAGTACTTC. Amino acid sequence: CASSPGGNEQYF.

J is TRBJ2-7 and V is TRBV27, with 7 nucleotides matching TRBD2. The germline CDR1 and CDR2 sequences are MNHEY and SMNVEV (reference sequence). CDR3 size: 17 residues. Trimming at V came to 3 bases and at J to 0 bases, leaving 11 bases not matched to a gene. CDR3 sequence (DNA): TGTGCCAGCAGTTTGGGGCTAATAGCGGGTAGCTCCTACGAGCAGTACTTC. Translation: CASSLGLIAGSSYEQYF.

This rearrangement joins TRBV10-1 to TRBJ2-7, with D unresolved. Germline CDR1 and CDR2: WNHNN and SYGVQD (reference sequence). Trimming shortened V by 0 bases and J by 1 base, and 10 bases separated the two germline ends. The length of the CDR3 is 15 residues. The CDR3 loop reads CASSESADLSYEQYF. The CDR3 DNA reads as TGCGCCAGCAGTGAGTCCGCAGATTTGTCCTACGAGCAGTACTTC.

DNA of the CDR3: TGTGCCAGCGCGACTACCCGTAATGAGCAGTTCTTC. Translating gives CASATTRNEQFF. This chain connects TRBV6-5 to TRBJ2-1, with D tentatively TRBD2 (5 bases). The CDR3 covers 12 residues. V was trimmed by 8 bases and J by 7 bases, leaving 12 bases between them. CDR1 MNHEY and CDR2 SVGAGI come from the germline V gene.

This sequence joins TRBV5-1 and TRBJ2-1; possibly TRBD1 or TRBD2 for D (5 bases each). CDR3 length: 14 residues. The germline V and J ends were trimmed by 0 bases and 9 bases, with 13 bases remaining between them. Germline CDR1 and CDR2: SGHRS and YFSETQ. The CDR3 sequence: CASSLGGRESEQFF. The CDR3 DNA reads TGCGCCAGCAGCTTGGGGGGACGAGAGAGTGAGCAGTTCTTC.

The CDR3 DNA sequence: TGCGCCAGCAGCCTTGAAAGATCTTGGGGCTACACCTTC. This encodes CASSLERSWGYTF. The chain carries TRBV5-1 and TRBJ1-2, with no clear D. This CDR3 contains 13 residues. Trimming stripped 4 bases from V and 8 bases from J, with 15 bases between. The germline gives CDR1 SGHRS, CDR2 YFSETQ. Filled out from reference TRBV5-1 and TRBJ1-2, the complete variable domain reads KAGVTQTPRYLIKTRGQQVTLSCSPISGHRSVSWYQQTPGQGLQFLFEYFSETQRNKGNFPGRFSGRQFSNSRSEMNVSTLELGDSALYLCASSLERSWGYTFGSGTRLTVV.

CDR3 bases: TGTGCCAGCAGACCGGGACTAGCGGGAGTTCTGGGGGAGCTGTTTTTT. It encodes CASRPGLAGVLGELFF. The chain has TRBV5-4 and TRBJ2-2; 14 bases fit TRBD2. The germline V gene encodes CDR1 SGHNT and CDR2 YYREEE (reference sequence). V was pared by 5 bases and J by 8 bases, with 8 bases of the junction left unmatched. This CDR3 region has 16 residues.

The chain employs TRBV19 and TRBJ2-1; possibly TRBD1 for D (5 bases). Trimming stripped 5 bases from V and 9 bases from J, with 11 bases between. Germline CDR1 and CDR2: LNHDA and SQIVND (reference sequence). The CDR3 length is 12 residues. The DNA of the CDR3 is TGTGCCAGTAGTGCCAGGGTTAGTGAGCAGTTCTTC. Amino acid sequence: CASSARVSEQFF.

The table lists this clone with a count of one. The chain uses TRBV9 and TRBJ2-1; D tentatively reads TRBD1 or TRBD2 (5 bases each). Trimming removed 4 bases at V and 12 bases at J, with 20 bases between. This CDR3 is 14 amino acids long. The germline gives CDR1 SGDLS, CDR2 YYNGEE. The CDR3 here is CASSSRDGHPRQFF. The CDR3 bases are TGTGCCAGCAGCTCCCGGGACGGCCATCCTCGGCAGTTCTTC.

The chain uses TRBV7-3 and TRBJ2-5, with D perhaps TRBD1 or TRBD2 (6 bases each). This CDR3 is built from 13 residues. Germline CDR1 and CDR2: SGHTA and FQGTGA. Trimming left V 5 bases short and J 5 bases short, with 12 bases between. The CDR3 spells CASSTGARETQYF. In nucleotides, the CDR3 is TGTGCCAGCAGCACGGGGGCCCGTGAGACCCAGTACTTC. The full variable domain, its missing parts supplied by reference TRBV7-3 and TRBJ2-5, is GAGVSQTPSNKVTEKGKYVELRCDPISGHTALYWYRQSLGQGPEFLIYFQGTGAADDSGLPNDRFFAVRPEGSVSTLKIQRTERGDSAVYLCASSTGARETQYFGPGTRLLVL.

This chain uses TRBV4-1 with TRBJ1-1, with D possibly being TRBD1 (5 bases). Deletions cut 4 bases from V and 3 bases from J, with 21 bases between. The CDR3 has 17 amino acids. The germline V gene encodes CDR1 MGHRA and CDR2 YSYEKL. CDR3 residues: CASSPRGVGNTYTEAFF. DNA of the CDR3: TGCGCCAGCAGCCCCCGGGGCGTGGGTAATACGTACACTGAAGCTTTCTTT.

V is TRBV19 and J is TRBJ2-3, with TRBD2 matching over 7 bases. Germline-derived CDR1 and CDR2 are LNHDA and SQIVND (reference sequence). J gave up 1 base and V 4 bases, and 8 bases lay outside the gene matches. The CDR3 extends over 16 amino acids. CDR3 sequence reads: CASSKGSGLRTDTQYF. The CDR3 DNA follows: TGTGCCAGTAGTAAGGGTAGCGGGCTCCGCACAGATACGCAGTATTTT.